This T cell receptor beta chain appears in the sequencing data of a study of monozygotic twins with inflammatory bowel disease. Study-wide results and limits: Different subtypes (of T cells) could not be told apart from one another. IBD patients exhibited fewer clonotypes shared with other individuals than healthy twins, particularly with disease activity. Using the inverse Simpson index, IBD patients had lower TCRbeta diversity than healthy co-twins.

Per germline, CDR1 DFQATT and CDR2 SNEGSKA (reference sequence). There are 15 residues in the CDR3. TCRdb re-called the 5' RACE reads and gives one entry per CDR3 protein, without DNA. This repertoire includes more than 100,000 distinct CDR3 sequences. As for this clonotype: The antigen remains unidentified.

The sequence derives from a human donor with ulcerative colitis or Crohn's disease, or a healthy co-twin of an affected twin (not recorded which). The chain joins TRBV20-1 to TRBJ2-1; there is no DNA to check the TCRdb D call of TRBD1. Sequenced: blood. CDR3 residues: CSARDLTLPWGEQFF.